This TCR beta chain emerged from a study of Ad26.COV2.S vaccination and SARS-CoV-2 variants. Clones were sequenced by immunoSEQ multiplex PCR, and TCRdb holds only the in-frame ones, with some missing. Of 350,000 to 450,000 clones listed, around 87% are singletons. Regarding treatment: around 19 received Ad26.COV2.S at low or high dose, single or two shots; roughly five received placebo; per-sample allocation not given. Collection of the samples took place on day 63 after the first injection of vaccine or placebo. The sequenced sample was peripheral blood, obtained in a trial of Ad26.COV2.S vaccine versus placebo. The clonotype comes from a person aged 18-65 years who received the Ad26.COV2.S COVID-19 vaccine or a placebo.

The CDR3: CASSSPDREPLDGYTF. For the CDR3, the DNA is TGTGCCAGCAGTTCCCCAGACAGGGAGCCTTTGGATGGCTACACCTTC. The gene calls are TRBV27 and TRBJ1-2, with 7 bases matching TRBD1. CDR1 is MNHEY, CDR2 SMNVEV, per germline (reference sequence). The CDR3 sequence is 16 residues long. J lost 6 bases, V lost 4 bases, and 14 bases had no gene match.